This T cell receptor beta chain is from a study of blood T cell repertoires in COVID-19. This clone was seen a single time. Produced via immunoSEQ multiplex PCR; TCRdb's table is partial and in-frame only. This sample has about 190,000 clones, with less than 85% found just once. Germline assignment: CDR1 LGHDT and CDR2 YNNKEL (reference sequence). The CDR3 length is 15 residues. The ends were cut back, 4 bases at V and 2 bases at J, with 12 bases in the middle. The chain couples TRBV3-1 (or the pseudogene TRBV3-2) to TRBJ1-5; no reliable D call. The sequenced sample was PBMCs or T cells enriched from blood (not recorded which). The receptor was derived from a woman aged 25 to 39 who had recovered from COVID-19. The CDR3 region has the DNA TGTGCCAGCAGCCCCCCCGGAGCCGGCAATCAGCCCCAGCATTTT. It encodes CASSPPGAGNQPQHF.